This T cell receptor (beta chain) was obtained from a study of shared clonotypes between healthy human individuals. The study drew all its donors from Caucasian adults living in Nashville, Tennessee. There are 14 residues in the CDR3. Germline V gene lookup returns CDR1 SGHRS and CDR2 YFSETQ. After removal of 1 base from V and 2 bases from J, the junction contained 0 bases not matched to a gene. This clone has a single count. Its target is not known. This sample also contains other DNA sequences that code for the same CDR3. The study ran the assay at deep level. Some clones are missing from TCRdb's copy, which holds only in-frame ones; the method was immunoSEQ multiplex PCR. The repertoire includes under 550,000 clones, about 96% of them detected once, and approximately 0.06% sits in the top ten. Study results and caveats: What rarefaction showed was incomplete sorted-subset sequencing despite large depth. Generation probability values for non-shared clonotypes were lower than those for clonotypes shared by all four donors.

The sequenced material came from naive CD4+ T cells sorted from blood. Stated subset: CD45RA+ positively selected. This clonotype was obtained from a woman aged 30 to 39 in good health. The rearrangement uses TRBV5-1 and TRBJ2-1, with TRBD2 matching over 7 bases. CDR3 region: CASSLSGAYNEQFF. The CDR3 coding sequence is TGCGCCAGCAGCTTGAGCGGGGCCTACAATGAGCAGTTCTTC.